The clone carrying this T cell receptor (beta chain) has ten or more counts. This CDR3 has 16 residues. Trimming took 0 bases from V and 4 from J, leaving 15 bases between them. Amplified TCR beta CDR3 regions derived from RNA transcripts. HTBI primers were employed in a first-round RT-PCR of the TCR CDR3. One entry per CDR3 protein results from TCRdb running MiXCR on the multiplex PCR reads. The table shows 400,000 to 600,000 distinct CDR3 sequences, with less than 25% occurring only once. The sample is drawn from a study of T cells in Graves' hyperthyroidism and ophthalmopathy. The genes are TRBV12-3 or TRBV12-4 and TRBJ1-1; D is perhaps TRBD1 (6 bases). The clonotype comes from a man between 18 and 29 years old with Graves' hyperthyroidism. Material for sequencing was blood. Here the CDR3 DNA reads TGTGCCAGCAGTTTAGCCCTCAGGGGATCTTTCACTGAAGCTTTCTTT. Encoded protein: CASSLALRGSFTEAFF.